Sequencing of this T cell receptor (beta chain) was carried out in a study of blood T cell repertoires in COVID-19. The junction had 11 bases not matched to a gene; V was cut back by 0 bases and J by 5 bases. The CDR3 extends over 17 amino acids. Germline CDR1 and CDR2: SGHRS and YFSETQ. Profiling relied on immunoSEQ multiplex PCR, and the TCRdb table lists in-frame clones only, not all of them. The profile shows 100,000 or so clones, about 80% of them singletons. The source material was peripheral blood. This TCR was sampled from a human donor in a cohort sampled during active COVID-19. This chain uses TRBV5-1 with TRBJ2-5; 9 bases are shared with TRBD2. In DNA form, the CDR3 reads TGCGCCAGCAGCTTGGGGACTGCGCGGGGGGGCTACGAGACCCAGTACTTC. Translated, it gives CASSLGTARGGYETQYF.